Below, one T cell receptor beta chain is given with its context. A much larger clone is a single base away; this may be a read error. Trimming removed 1 base at V and 6 bases at J, with 10 bases between. The germline gives CDR1 MGHRA, CDR2 YSYEKL. The CDR3 runs 13 residues. These data are taken from a study of shared clonotypes between healthy human individuals. Roughly 27,000 T cell genomes, or approximately 270 ng DNA, went into replicate PCRs of unsorted PBMC. TCRdb's table, derived via immunoSEQ multiplex PCR, lists solely in-frame clones and lacks some. The sample records fewer than 650,000 clones, roughly four fifths being singletons.

This TCR was sampled from a woman in her 40s in good health. Some clones in this sample may be carry-over from other donors' samples. The chain joins TRBV4-1 to TRBJ2-7, with TRBD2 as a possible D gene (5 bases). The specimen sequenced was PBMCs. CDR3 sequence (DNA): TGCGCCAGCAGCCAAGTGGCGGGCTGCGAGCAGTACTTC. Translated, it gives CASSQVAGCEQYF.